The 23 T cell receptor beta chains given below trace back to one sample, sequenced in a study of blood T cell repertoires in COVID-19. The protocol was immunoSEQ multiplex PCR, while the TCRdb copy is restricted to in-frame clones and leaves out a portion. The sample contains about 190,000 clones, around 91% of which appear only once. Sequencing was carried out using peripheral blood. The origin of the receptors is a man between 45 and 60 years old with acute or convalescent COVID-19.

The chain joins TRBV13 to TRBJ2-3; 10 nucleotides line up with TRBD2. There are 16 residues in the CDR3. Germline CDR1 PRHDT, CDR2 FYEKMQ (reference sequence). The junction had 5 bases not matched to a gene; V was cut back by 5 bases and J by 0 bases. CDR3 protein: CASSRTSGASTDTQYF. The CDR3 DNA follows: TGTGCCAGCAGCAGGACTAGCGGTGCTAGCACAGATACGCAGTATTTT.

This clone was seen just once. This sequence joins TRBV5-1 and TRBJ2-3; 10 nucleotides match TRBD2. V shed 0 bases and J 0 bases; nucleotides not matched to a gene: 1. The CDR3 length is 16 residues. Germline assignment: CDR1 SGHRS and CDR2 YFSETQ. CDR3 coding DNA: TGCGCCAGCAGCTTGGAAGCGGGAGGGAGCACAGATACGCAGTATTTT. Translated: CASSLEAGGSTDTQYF.

This clone was observed a few times. This rearrangement joins TRBV10-1 to TRBJ1-2; 7 bases map to TRBD1. V gave up 5 bases and J gave up 5 bases; unmatched junction bases: 8. CDR3 length: 14 residues. The germline V gene encodes CDR1 WNHNN and CDR2 SYGVQD (reference sequence). The DNA for the CDR3 is TGCGCCAGCAGTCCACAGGGGAGAGGGTATGGCTACACCTTC. Translation gives CASSPQGRGYGYTF.

The DNA of the CDR3 is TGTGCCAGCAGCTTAGGTGGTTCCGGGGTAGCTGGCTACACCTTC. It codes for CASSLGGSGVAGYTF. The chain combines TRBV11-2 with TRBJ1-2; no reliable D call. Germline lookup yields CDR1 SGHAT and CDR2 FQNNGV. The CDR3 loop spans 15 amino acids. Trimming stripped 1 base from V and 7 bases from J, with 16 bases between. Looking up the rest from reference TRBV11-2 and TRBJ1-2 gives the full variable domain: EAGVAQSPRYKIIEKRQSVAFWCNPISGHATLYWYQQILGQGPKLLIQFQNNGVVDDSQLPKDRFSAERLKGVDSTLKIQPAKLEDSAVYLCASSLGGSGVAGYTFGSGTRLTVV.

The chain couples TRBV9 to TRBJ1-1; maybe TRBD1 (6 bases). Trimming cost V 3 bases and J 7 bases, with 16 bases left between them. CDR1 and CDR2 from the germline V gene are SGDLS and YYNGEE. The CDR3 spans 14 residues. CDR3 residues: CASSGGQPTSEAFF. Written as DNA, the CDR3 is TGTGCCAGCAGCGGAGGACAGCCCACTAGTGAAGCTTTCTTT.

J is TRBJ1-2 and V is TRBV4-1; D may be TRBD1 (6 bases). Germline values: CDR1 MGHRA, CDR2 YSYEKL. The CDR3 is 16 amino acids. Trimming stripped 1 base from V and 4 bases from J, with 16 bases between. The CDR3 reads CASSQGLTGTLYGYTF. The CDR3, as DNA: TGCGCCAGCAGCCAAGGCTTAACCGGGACACTCTATGGCTACACCTTC.

The CDR3 DNA follows: TGTGCCAGCAGACTTGTGGGGCTAGCGGTTAACACAGATACGCAGTATTTT. Translating gives CASRLVGLAVNTDTQYF. The chain recombines TRBV2 with TRBJ2-3; 7 bases are a match to TRBD2. CDR3 length: 17 residues. The germline gives CDR1 SNHLY, CDR2 FYNNEI. The J segment lost 2 bases and the V segment lost 6 bases, leaving 14 bases of the junction unmatched.

This chain uses TRBV3-1 (or the pseudogene TRBV3-2) with TRBJ2-2; 8 bases fit TRBD1. Germline V gene sequence: CDR1 LGHDT, CDR2 YNNKEL (reference sequence). With 3 bases clipped from V and 1 base from J, the junction kept 7 bases outside the gene matches. This CDR3 spans 17 amino acids. The DNA for the CDR3 is TGTGCCAGCAGCCAGAGAGGCGGGACAGGGAACACCGGGGAGCTGTTTTTT. This gives the protein CASSQRGGTGNTGELFF.

This clone showed up just once. The gene calls are TRBV10-3 and TRBJ2-2, with 10 bases lining up with TRBD2. This CDR3 comprises 16 residues. Germline V CDR1 and CDR2: ENHRY, SYGVKD. The junction had 6 bases not matched to a gene; V was cut back by 8 bases and J by 0 bases. The CDR3 DNA reads TGTGCCATCGGGCCTAGCGGGGGCCCGAACACCGGGGAGCTGTTTTTT. It codes for CAIGPSGGPNTGELFF.

The V call is TRBV9, the J call TRBJ1-6; no definite D call. Germline values: CDR1 SGDLS, CDR2 YYNGEE. The length of the CDR3 is 15 residues. V lost 4 bases and J lost 4, with 12 bases in between. For the CDR3, the DNA is TGTGCCAGCAGCCCCGAGACAAAGTATAATTCACCCCTCCACTTT. Encoded protein: CASSPETKYNSPLHF.

This chain links TRBV24-1 with TRBJ1-5; D not resolved. This CDR3 spans 12 amino acids. Germline assignment: CDR1 KGHDR and CDR2 SFDVKD. Deletions cut 9 bases from V and 2 bases from J, with 7 bases between. The CDR3 sequence: CATSRGNQPQHF. Written as DNA, the CDR3 is TGTGCCACCTCGCGTGGCAATCAGCCCCAGCATTTT.

This rearrangement joins TRBV4-1 to TRBJ2-5; 9 bases fit TRBD2. The V gene's germline CDR1 is MGHRA and CDR2 YSYEKL. This CDR3 region has 16 residues. Trimming took 1 base from V and 2 from J; bases not matched to a gene: 5. Here the CDR3 DNA reads TGCGCCAGCAGCCAAGGGCTAGCGGGGACGCAAGAGACCCAGTACTTC. Translated, it gives CASSQGLAGTQETQYF.

This chain joins TRBV6-5 and TRBJ1-1, with 12 bases matching TRBD1. The ends lost 6 bases at V and 10 bases at J; junction bases unmatched: 9. Germline CDR1 is MNHEY and CDR2 is SVGAGI. CDR3 length equals 14 residues. In DNA, the CDR3 is TGTGCCAGCAGCCCCGGGACAGGGGGCGCGGGAGCTTTCTTT. Protein: CASSPGTGGAGAFF.

The chain is built from TRBV30 and TRBJ1-1, with 7 nucleotides matching TRBD1. CDR1 is GTSNPN and CDR2 is SVGIG in the germline V gene (reference sequence). CDR3 length: 15 residues. After removal of 0 bases from V and 6 bases from J, the junction contained 10 bases not matched to a gene. CDR3 sequence: CAWSVGTRGWAEAFF. For the CDR3, the DNA is TGTGCCTGGAGTGTAGGTACCAGGGGGTGGGCTGAAGCTTTCTTT.

The chain links TRBV27 to TRBJ1-2; 11 positions match TRBD1. With 9 bases clipped from V and 7 bases from J, the junction kept 4 bases outside the gene matches. Germline CDR1 is MNHEY and CDR2 is SMNVEV (reference sequence). CDR3 length: 12 residues. DNA of the CDR3: TGTGCCAGGGACAGGGGGCGCGGTGGCTACACCTTC. Protein: CARDRGRGGYTF.

V and J are TRBV6-1 and TRBJ1-5; D gene uncertain. There are 14 residues in the CDR3. In germline, CDR1 is MNHNS, CDR2 SASEGT. V was cut by 5 bases and J by 6 bases, with 14 bases left in between. This CDR3 reads CASSPPVGGQPQHF. CDR3 nucleotides: TGTGCCAGCAGTCCCCCCGTTGGCGGTCAGCCCCAGCATTTT.

The rearrangement links TRBV24-1 to TRBJ1-5; D remains unclear. The ends were cut back, 9 bases at V and 0 bases at J, with 11 bases in the middle. Germline lookup yields CDR1 KGHDR and CDR2 SFDVKD. The CDR3 is 14 residues long. As DNA, the CDR3 is TGTGCCACCTCCGACTACTATAGCAATCAGCCCCAGCATTTT. This encodes CATSDYYSNQPQHF.

This clone appeared once. This chain joins TRBV5-4 and TRBJ2-1; D remains ambiguous. The CDR3 contains 12 residues. Per the germline V gene, CDR1 is SGHNT and CDR2 is YYREEE (reference sequence). V gave up 5 bases and J gave up 3 bases, with 6 bases separating them. The CDR3 DNA follows: TGTGCCAGCAGGTTAGACTACAATGAGCAGTTCTTC. Protein sequence: CASRLDYNEQFF.

This chain uses TRBV28 with TRBJ1-2; TRBD1 aligns across 8 bases. Germline V lookup: CDR1 MDHEN, CDR2 SYDVKM. V shed 6 bases and J 6 bases; nucleotides not matched to a gene: 6. CDR3 size: 13 residues. Written as DNA, the CDR3 is TGTGCCAGCAGCCGGACAGGGAGGGATGGCTACACCTTC. Protein sequence: CASSRTGRDGYTF.

The chain links TRBV28 to TRBJ2-7, with 10 positions matching TRBD2. Germline V lookup: CDR1 MDHEN, CDR2 SYDVKM. The CDR3 has 18 residues. V shed 5 bases, J shed 0 bases, and the junction held 13 bases outside the gene matches. The CDR3 is CASSPYGGLAGVSYEQYF. In DNA, the CDR3 is TGTGCCAGCAGTCCGTACGGAGGGCTAGCGGGAGTCTCCTACGAGCAGTACTTC.

This sequence joins TRBV4-3 and TRBJ2-2, with D possibly TRBD2 on 6 matching bases. The CDR3 runs to 16 residues. Germline V CDR1 and CDR2: LGHNA, YSLEER. V was clipped by 5 bases and J by 0 bases, with 13 bases between them. As DNA, the CDR3 is TGCGCCAGCAGCGTCGGGGGTTACGCGAACACCGGGGAGCTGTTTTTT. It codes for CASSVGGYANTGELFF.

This chain joins TRBV7-6 and TRBJ1-2; 9 nucleotides line up with TRBD1. Germline CDR1 SGHVS, CDR2 FNYEAQ. This CDR3 has 13 residues. V lost 4 bases, J lost 8 bases, and 5 bases stayed unmatched. The CDR3 region is CASSSTGGGGYTF. DNA for the CDR3: TGTGCCAGCAGCTCGACAGGGGGTGGAGGCTACACCTTC.

V usage is TRBV7-6 and J usage is TRBJ1-2, with 9 bases identical to TRBD1. Losses at the gene ends were 1 base for V and 4 bases for J; bases not matched to a gene: 7. Germline CDR1 and CDR2: SGHVS and FNYEAQ. The CDR3 covers 16 residues. In nucleotides, the CDR3 is TGTGCCAGCAGCTTAGGGTTGGGACAGGGTGGCTATGGCTACACCTTC. Encoded protein: CASSLGLGQGGYGYTF.